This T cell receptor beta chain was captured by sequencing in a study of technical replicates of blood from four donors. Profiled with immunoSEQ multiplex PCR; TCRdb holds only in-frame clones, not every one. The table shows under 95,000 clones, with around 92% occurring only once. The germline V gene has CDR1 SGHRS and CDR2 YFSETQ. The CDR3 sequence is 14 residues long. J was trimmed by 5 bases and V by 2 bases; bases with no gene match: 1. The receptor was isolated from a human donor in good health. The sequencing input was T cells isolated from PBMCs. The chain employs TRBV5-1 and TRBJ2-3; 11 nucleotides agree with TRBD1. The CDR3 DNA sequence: TGCGCCAGCAGCTTAGGGACAGGGGGAGATACGCAGTATTTT. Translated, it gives CASSLGTGGDTQYF.